This TCR beta chain was recorded in a study of shared clonotypes between healthy human individuals. V was shortened by 0 bases and J by 4 bases, with 10 bases between the two germline ends. Germline loops: CDR1 KGHSH, CDR2 LQKENI. This CDR3 has 14 residues. Method: immunoSEQ multiplex PCR; TCRdb's copy keeps in-frame clones and lacks some. The repertoire holds 600,000 to 750,000 clones, about two thirds seen once, with around 1.8% in the top ten. This chain joins TRBV18 and TRBJ2-7; no clear D gene. Sequenced input: memory CD4+ T cells sorted from blood. As for subset: CD45RA-negative fraction. The clonotype was recovered from a woman between 25 and 40 years old in good health. The CDR3 sequence is CASSPPSEGYEQYF. The DNA for the CDR3 is TGTGCCAGCTCACCACCCTCGGAAGGGTACGAGCAGTACTTC.